The 27 T cell receptor beta chains given below trace back to one sample, sequenced in a study. TCRdb processed the RT-PCR reads anew with MiXCR; each CDR3 protein has one entry. Of about 700,000 distinct CDR3 sequences listed, approximately 15% are singletons. The source material was memory CD4+ T cells from blood. The receptors derive from a female donor in good health, serving as a healthy control.

The chain links TRBV11-1 to TRBJ2-1; 7 nucleotides agree with TRBD1. The CDR3 covers 17 residues. In germline, CDR1 is SGHAT, CDR2 FQDESV (reference sequence). J was trimmed by 2 bases and V by 5 bases; bases with no gene match: 12. The CDR3 coding sequence is TGTGCCAGCAGCGATACATCGACAGGGATCCCCTACAATGAGCAGTTCTTC. It translates to CASSDTSTGIPYNEQFF.

This clonotype was picked up a small number of times. The rearrangement uses TRBV12-3 or TRBV12-4 and TRBJ1-5; D call uncertain. This CDR3 is 13 amino acids long. V was trimmed by 3 bases and J by 9 bases, leaving 12 bases between them. DNA of the CDR3: TGTGCCAGCAGTTTGGACCCGGTTCCGCCCCAGCATTTT. Translated, it gives CASSLDPVPPQHF.

This clonotype came up a few times. The chain couples TRBV5-1 to TRBJ2-3; tentatively, D is TRBD2 (5 bases). The CDR3 has 16 amino acids. The V and J ends lost 3 bases and 1 base respectively, with 15 bases between them. Germline V CDR1 and CDR2: SGHRS, YFSETQ. CDR3 coding DNA: TGCGCCAGCAGCTCCAGTCAGGCGAGGGGCACAGATACGCAGTATTTT. Its protein is CASSSSQARGTDTQYF. The full variable domain, rest sourced from reference TRBV5-1 and TRBJ2-3, is KAGVTQTPRYLIKTRGQQVTLSCSPISGHRSVSWYQQTPGQGLQFLFEYFSETQRNKGNFPGRFSGRQFSNSRSEMNVSTLELGDSALYLCASSSSQARGTDTQYFGPGTRLTVL.

Note on this clonotype: This clone may be a read error of a much larger clone one base away. This chain connects TRBV10-3 to TRBJ2-5; D ambiguous. CDR1 and CDR2 (germline): ENHRY, SYGVKD. The CDR3 is 15 residues long. V lost 6 bases and J 1 base, leaving 15 bases between the germline ends. The CDR3 sequence is CAISERKAVQETQYF. In nucleotides, the CDR3 is TGTGCCATCAGCGAGAGGAAGGCAGTCCAAGAGACCCAGTACTTC.

This clonotype was seen ten or more times. The genes are TRBV20-1 and TRBJ2-5; 8 bases fit TRBD2. The trim removed 4 bases at V and 4 bases at J, leaving 2 bases unmatched. This CDR3 has 12 amino acids. CDR1 and CDR2 (germline): DFQATT, SNEGSKA (reference sequence). CDR3 region: CSAMREAETQYF. CDR3 nucleotides: TGCAGTGCTATGCGGGAGGCAGAGACCCAGTACTTC.

The chain has TRBV6-1 and TRBJ1-1; D is undetermined. Per the germline V gene, CDR1 is MNHNS and CDR2 is SASEGT. This CDR3 contains 15 residues. With 3 bases removed from V and 0 bases from J, the gap between germline ends came to 11 bases. The CDR3 DNA is TGTGCCAGCAGTGATCCTTCACTTATGAACACTGAAGCTTTCTTT. Translating it yields CASSDPSLMNTEAFF.

This clonotype was detected only a few times. The J gene is TRBJ1-2, the V gene TRBV6-1, with 10 bases aligning to TRBD1. Trimming at V came to 7 bases and at J to 2 bases, leaving 13 bases not matched to a gene. CDR1 MNHNS and CDR2 SASEGT come from the germline V gene. The CDR3 has 17 amino acids. The CDR3 loop reads CASMKMPGQGINYGYTF. CDR3 bases: TGTGCCAGCATGAAGATGCCGGGACAGGGGATAAACTATGGCTACACCTTC.

This clonotype has at least ten counts. V and J are TRBV4-2 and TRBJ2-1; tentatively, D is TRBD2 (6 bases). This CDR3 is 18 amino acids long. Trimming removed 3 bases at V and 5 bases at J, with 23 bases between. CDR1 LGHNA and CDR2 YNFKEQ come from the germline V gene. The CDR3 bases are TGTGCCAGCAGCCACAGCACTGCTGCTGGCGGGGATAACAATGAGCAGTTCTTC. The encoded protein is CASSHSTAAGGDNNEQFF.

This clonotype was counted only a few times. The rearrangement joins TRBV20-1 to TRBJ1-5; no firm D call. V lost 6 bases and J lost 5, with 17 bases in between. CDR1 DFQATT and CDR2 SNEGSKA come from the germline V gene (reference sequence). The CDR3 is 14 amino acids. The CDR3 DNA reads TGCAGTGCAAGAAATATACAGTGGGATCAGCCCCAGCATTTT. This translates into CSARNIQWDQPQHF.

This clonotype was recorded a few times. The rearrangement joins TRBV7-9 to TRBJ1-1, with D uncertain. The ends were cut back, 2 bases at V and 5 bases at J, with 15 bases in the middle. Germline CDR1 and CDR2: SEHNR and FQNEAQ (reference sequence). CDR3 length: 15 amino acids. The CDR3 is CASSLHGDGQTEAFF. The CDR3 nucleotides are TGTGCCAGCAGCTTACATGGTGATGGTCAAACTGAAGCTTTCTTT. The full variable domain, with the rest looked up from reference TRBV7-9 and TRBJ1-1, is DTGVSQNPRHKITKRGQNVTFRCDPISEHNRLYWYRQTLGQGPEFLTYFQNEAQLEKSRLLSDRFSAERPKGSFSTLEIQRTEQGDSAMYLCASSLHGDGQTEAFFGQGTRLTVV.

This clonotype occurred many times. The genes are TRBV6-5 and TRBJ1-6, with D tentatively TRBD1 (5 bases). The V gene's germline CDR1 is MNHEY and CDR2 SVGAGI. The CDR3 covers 17 residues. Trimming pared 7 bases from V and 0 bases from J, leaving 16 bases between. Here the CDR3 DNA reads TGTGCCAGCATTCGGGACTTATCGAGCTCCTATAATTCACCCCTCCACTTT. Its translation is CASIRDLSSSYNSPLHF.

This clonotype has more than one count but fewer than ten. This rearrangement joins TRBV4-3 to TRBJ2-3; 10 nucleotides line up with TRBD2. The CDR3 extends over 16 amino acids. Germline CDR1 and CDR2: LGHNA and YSLEER. Trimming at V came to 4 bases and at J to 8 bases, leaving 12 bases not matched to a gene. The CDR3 region is CASSRMSGGAEGTQYF. DNA of the CDR3: TGCGCCAGCAGCCGTATGAGCGGGGGGGCCGAGGGTACGCAGTATTTT.

The chain is built from TRBV27 and TRBJ2-7; D unclear. CDR1 is MNHEY and CDR2 is SMNVEV in the germline V gene (reference sequence). V dropped 3 bases and J dropped 3 bases, with 18 bases sitting between them. The CDR3 totals 16 residues. The CDR3 here is CASSFYGRQDGYEQYF. CDR3 bases: TGTGCCAGCAGTTTCTACGGGCGCCAGGATGGCTACGAGCAGTACTTC.

The sample holds many counts of this clonotype. The chain uses TRBV15 and TRBJ2-1; 8 bases agree with TRBD1. Germline lookup yields CDR1 LNHNV and CDR2 YYDKDF (reference sequence). This CDR3 region has 15 residues. The V gene end was trimmed by 5 bases and the J gene end by 5 bases; junction bases not matched to a gene: 8. The CDR3 spells CATSSPVTGDNEQFF. The DNA of the CDR3 is TGTGCCACCAGCTCTCCTGTGACAGGGGACAATGAGCAGTTCTTC. Looking up the rest from reference TRBV15 and TRBJ2-1 gives the full variable domain: DAMVIQNPRYQVTQFGKPVTLSCSQTLNHNVMYWYQQKSSQAPKLLFHYYDKDFNNEADTPDNFQSRRPNTSFCFLDIRSPGLGDTAMYLCATSSPVTGDNEQFFGPGTRLTVL.

This clonotype has ten or more counts. The genes are TRBV7-2 and TRBJ2-2; 7 bases agree with TRBD2. In germline, CDR1 is SGHTA, CDR2 FQGNSA. Germline trimming cut 5 bases from V and 2 bases from J; bases unmatched to any gene: 5. The CDR3 spans 15 residues. CDR3 sequence: CASSGRGLNTGELFF. The CDR3 region has the DNA TGTGCCAGCAGCGGGCGGGGACTAAACACCGGGGAGCTGTTTTTT.

This clonotype was detected many times. J is TRBJ2-3 and V is TRBV4-1; perhaps TRBD2 as D (5 bases). The CDR3 extends over 15 amino acids. V was trimmed by 1 base and J by 3 bases, leaving 11 bases between them. CDR1 is MGHRA, CDR2 YSYEKL, per germline. The CDR3 bases are TGCGCCAGCAGCCAAGGGGGAGCTAAGACAGATACGCAGTATTTT. Translated: CASSQGGAKTDTQYF.

This clonotype was counted only a few times. The chain couples TRBV6-1 to TRBJ2-1, with 7 bases matching TRBD2. The V gene end was trimmed by 4 bases and the J gene end by 4 bases; junction bases not matched to a gene: 13. Germline V gives CDR1 MNHNS, CDR2 SASEGT. This CDR3 is built from 17 residues. CDR3 in DNA: TGTGCCAGCAGTGCGCGTGTGCGGGGGTCGGCTTACAATGAGCAGTTCTTC. It yields the protein CASSARVRGSAYNEQFF.

A few counts support this clonotype. The chain employs TRBV28 and TRBJ2-5, with a possible D match to TRBD2 (6 bases). V dropped 5 bases and J dropped 0 bases, with 10 bases sitting between them. This CDR3 has 14 amino acids. Germline-derived CDR1 and CDR2 are MDHEN and SYDVKM. CDR3 in DNA: TGTGCCAGCAGTCCTCTAGCGAACCAAGAGACCCAGTACTTC. The encoded protein is CASSPLANQETQYF. The full variable domain, in which reference TRBV28 and TRBJ2-5 provide the parts outside the CDR3, is DVKVTQSSRYLVKRTGEKVFLECVQDMDHENMFWYRQDPGLGLRLIYFSYDVKMKEKGDIPEGYSVSREKKERFSLILESASTNQTSMYLCASSPLANQETQYFGPGTRLLVL.

This clonotype turned up a few times. The genes are TRBV18 and TRBJ1-2; D not resolved. The germline V gene encodes CDR1 KGHSH and CDR2 LQKENI. Trimming removed 3 bases from V and 4 bases from J, with 12 bases in between. The CDR3 has 14 amino acids. Here the CDR3 DNA reads TGTGCCAGCTCACCGAGCGGCCTCAGCTATGGCTACACCTTC. Its translation is CASSPSGLSYGYTF. The complete variable domain, with remaining parts taken from reference TRBV18 and TRBJ1-2, reads NAGVMQNPRHLVRRRGQEARLRCSPMKGHSHVYWYRQLPEEGLKFMVYLQKENIIDESGMPKERFSAEFPKEGPSILRIQQVVRGDSAAYFCASSPSGLSYGYTFGSGTRLTVV.

This clonotype was counted between two and nine times. The rearrangement uses TRBV12-3 or TRBV12-4 and TRBJ1-1, with a tentative D call TRBD1 (6 bases). The CDR3 spans 14 residues. V lost 6 bases, J lost 4 bases, and 15 bases lay in between. CDR3 sequence reads: CASREQGSFTEAFF. As DNA, the CDR3 is TGTGCCAGCAGGGAACAGGGAAGTTTCACTGAAGCTTTCTTT.

V and J are TRBV7-6 and TRBJ1-1; possible D gene TRBD1, 6 bases. CDR1 is SGHVS and CDR2 is FNYEAQ in the germline V gene. CDR3 length: 15 residues. Trimming left V 4 bases short and J 1 base short, with 13 bases between. This chain's CDR3 is CASSSMRGKNTEAFF. As DNA, the CDR3 is TGTGCCAGCAGCTCCATGAGGGGGAAGAACACTGAAGCTTTCTTT.

The chain recombines TRBV5-1 with TRBJ2-5; weak D call: TRBD1 (6 bases). This CDR3 contains 15 residues. Germline V gene data show CDR1 as SGHRS and CDR2 as YFSETQ. V lost 4 bases and J lost 4, with 17 bases in between. CDR3 sequence: CASSPSGQRGETQYF. In nucleotides, the CDR3 is TGCGCCAGCAGCCCCTCGGGACAACGTGGAGAGACCCAGTACTTC.

This chain joins TRBV13 and TRBJ1-3, with D unclear. The ends were cut back, 0 bases at V and 2 bases at J, with 14 bases in the middle. CDR1 is PRHDT, CDR2 FYEKMQ, per germline (reference sequence). This CDR3 spans 17 amino acids. CDR3 sequence: CASSLGQTRITGNTIYF. In nucleotides, the CDR3 is TGTGCCAGCAGCTTAGGTCAGACAAGGATTACTGGAAACACCATATATTTT.

The V gene is TRBV27, the J gene TRBJ2-5; 12 positions agree with TRBD2. The CDR3 covers 21 residues. Germline loops: CDR1 MNHEY, CDR2 SMNVEV (reference sequence). V dropped 5 bases and J dropped 4; count of bases not matched to a gene: 23. CDR3 in DNA: TGTGCCAGCAGTAAGGGGCAGGGCTGGCTAGCGGGAGGGCGGACGCTAGAGACCCAGTACTTC. This gives the protein CASSKGQGWLAGGRTLETQYF.

The chain has TRBV12-5 and TRBJ2-1; the match to TRBD2 covers 8 bases. V shed 1 base, J shed 4 bases, and the junction held 9 bases outside the gene matches. Germline V gene data show CDR1 as LGHNT and CDR2 as FRNRAP. There are 17 residues in the CDR3. DNA for the CDR3: TGTGCTAGTGGTTTGGAGTTAACGGGAGGGCCTTACAATGAGCAGTTCTTC. Translated: CASGLELTGGPYNEQFF.

This clonotype was found a few times. This chain joins TRBV19 and TRBJ1-1; D ambiguous. The V gene's germline CDR1 is LNHDA and CDR2 SQIVND (reference sequence). Trimming took off 7 bases at V and 8 bases at J, with 14 bases between the two ends. This CDR3 region has 12 residues. The CDR3 DNA sequence: TGTGCCAGTACCGATTTGGGTGAGGAAGCTTTCTTT. Translating gives CASTDLGEEAFF.

This clonotype has a handful of counts. The rearrangement links TRBV15 to TRBJ2-1; D may be TRBD2 (6 bases). This CDR3 region has 15 residues. Germline V gene lookup returns CDR1 LNHNV and CDR2 YYDKDF (reference sequence). V was trimmed by 0 bases and J by 4 bases, leaving 10 bases between them. The CDR3, as DNA: TGTGCCACCAGCAGAGATTTGCGGGATTACAATGAGCAGTTCTTC. Translated, it gives CATSRDLRDYNEQFF.